This T cell receptor beta chain was obtained from a study of T cells in Graves' hyperthyroidism and ophthalmopathy. Broader study findings: Ophthalmopathy, which appeared later, was predicted by the model a median approximately 6.7 months before onset. Within blood appeared most thyroid clonotypes that had expanded above 0.001.

It was RNA transcripts that yielded the amplified TCR beta CDR3 regions. Carried out on the TCR CDR3, a first-round RT-PCR used the HTBI primer set. Using its own MiXCR run on the multiplex PCR reads, TCRdb lists one record per CDR3 protein. The profile shows a few hundred thousand distinct CDR3 sequences, about 15% of them singletons. This CDR3 is built from 17 residues. J gave up 7 bases and V 5 bases, and 14 bases lay outside the gene matches. Germline-derived CDR1 and CDR2 are MNHNS and SASEGT. In regard to this clonotype: Its antigen is not known.

Subjects aged 18 to 65 presented with newly diagnosed hyperthyroidism of less than 2 months' duration. The authors obtained PBMCs from more than 8 ml of fresh peripheral blood. The sample was blood. The receptor comes from a woman in her thirties with Graves' hyperthyroidism. This chain joins TRBV6-1 and TRBJ2-2; 9 nucleotides align to TRBD2. CDR3 residues: CASSRNPLSGRGGELFF. CDR3 sequence (DNA): TGTGCCAGCAGTCGTAACCCCCTTAGCGGGAGAGGCGGGGAGCTGTTTTTT.